Listed here is a single TCR beta chain. Its antigen remains unknown. The sample is drawn from a study of cytomegalovirus exposure and HLA in healthy donors. Findings and caveats of the study: In an earlier analysis, productive rearrangement rates for most beta V segments clustered near 87% or 30%.

PCR was performed using 60 Vbeta and 13 Jbeta primers. Sequenced by immunoSEQ multiplex PCR; TCRdb stores in-frame clones only, minus some. The sample records about 92,000 clones, just under 85% being singletons. What was sequenced was PBMCs. This TCR came from a woman under 30 in good health and CMV-seropositive.

CDR3 DNA sequence: TGTGCCAGCAGCCCCGCCGGGAGCAATCAGCCCCAGCATTTT. Its protein is CASSPAGSNQPQHF. The V call is TRBV2, the J call TRBJ1-5; no firm D call. The germline V gene encodes CDR1 SNHLY and CDR2 FYNNEI. V was clipped by 6 bases and J by 1 base, with 10 bases between them. This CDR3 comprises 14 residues.